This T cell receptor (beta chain) was retrieved from a study of OX40 agonist ivuxolimab in advanced cancers. The repertoire was sequenced with immunoSEQ multiplex PCR; TCRdb's copy has only in-frame clones and lacks some. The data hold 13,000 or so clones, with about 85% observed a single time. J gave up 5 bases and V 4 bases, and 6 bases lay outside the gene matches. Germline assignment: CDR1 SGHNT and CDR2 YYREEE (reference sequence). The CDR3 contains 13 residues. This clone has only a few counts. The material sequenced was CD4+ or CD8+ T cells sorted from blood, taken in a trial of the OX40 agonist ivuxolimab. This chain links TRBV5-4 with TRBJ2-7; 7 bases fit TRBD1. The receptor was isolated from an adult with an advanced solid tumor such as melanoma, head and neck, liver or kidney cancer. CDR3 sequence: CASSPQGRDEQYF. Here the CDR3 DNA reads TGTGCCAGCAGCCCACAGGGGCGGGACGAGCAGTACTTC.